The present T cell receptor (beta chain) was sequenced within a study of T cells in localized non-small cell lung cancer (TCRdb year 2020). General notes on the study: Comparing tumors with uninvolved tumor-adjacent lungs, the study looked at the T cell repertoires of 200 to 250 patients with early-stage NSCLC. The cohort comprised approximately 240 treatment-naïve NSCLC patients with resected, localized lung tumors. Of the NSCLC patients, over 120 were male and around 99 were female, and the mean age was about 69 years. The paper as a whole reports these results and caveats: Uninvolved tumor-adjacent lung showed the highest T cell clonality, higher than tumor, which suggests more focused antigenic responses in the uninvolved tumor-adjacent lung. Longer overall survival was associated with higher blood T cell density, whereas shorter survival was associated with higher adjacent-lung clonality. A median of roughly 50 of the top 100 tumor clones turned up in the paired uninvolved adjacent lung, and approximately 30 of those clones also ranked among the top 100 of that same adjacent lung. Because multi-region tumor sequencing was not performed, intratumor heterogeneity could not be ruled out. Since the design was exploratory, TCR variables were selected using unadjusted p-values with no false-discovery rate correction.

TCR beta CDR3 regions were sequenced from DNA using the immunoSEQ Assay. The original methods were these. To compute T cell density, TCR beta template counts were normalized to usable DNA, which was estimated by amplifying housekeeping genes. Richness was estimated using the preseqR package, with extrapolation to 400,000 templates for PBMC samples and to 120,000 templates for tissue samples. Clonality was calculated as one minus Pielou's evenness. Tissue-enriched TCRs were identified through differential abundance testing performed on productive amino-acid clonotypes, with a minimum total count of 5 and an alpha of 0.1. The Jaccard Index and the Morisita Overlap Index were used to quantify repertoire overlap between compartments. GLIPH grouped TCR beta CDR3s together with public tetramer-defined viral CDR3s, and a viral motif had to include at least three viral sequences and also show V-gene enrichment. TCRdb limited this immuneACCESS table to in-frame rearrangements with V and J called. A share of clones is missing; checked studies link under half to unresolved V genes, and the rest is unexplained. V and J calls plus clone size are reproduced from that table; the DNA served to infer D and trimming. The sample has 26,000 or so clones on record, approximately 90% of them singletons. Around 2.8% of the sample goes to the ten largest clones.

This clone was found once. Which antigen it targets is not known. No quality values exist for individual bases; no much larger clone is one base distant. At diagnosis, peripheral blood, uninvolved tumor-adjacent lung and tumor were collected and were preserved as a mix of fresh-frozen and FFPE material. For TCR repertoire profiling, the blood samples were analyzed as peripheral blood mononuclear cells. The CDR1 and CDR2 encoded by the germline V gene are SGHTA and FQGNSA. V is pared back by 5 bases and J by 0 bases, with 11 bases lying between the germline termini. Including the terminal cysteine and phenylalanine, the CDR3 comprises 15 residues. The kept DNA is CDR3 alone, 45 bases in frame from the first base.

This chain joins TRBV7-2 to TRBJ2-4, with the D gene not confidently named. The receptor was isolated from a woman between 18 and 55 years old with stage I lung adenocarcinoma. Sample: peripheral blood, taken before any cancer treatment. The DNA sequence follows: TGTGCCAGCAGCCCCCGCGAGTTAGCCAAAAACATTCAGTACTTC. It codes for CASSPRELAKNIQYF.